This T cell receptor (beta chain) derives from a study of identical twins. TCRdb redid the calling of the 5' RACE reads with MiXCR, one entry per CDR3 protein. The repertoire holds roughly 770,000 distinct CDR3 sequences, with about 18% as singletons. In this sample, this clonotype turned up a few times. The V end was cut by 9 bases, the J end by 1 base, with 19 bases between. The CDR3 runs to 16 residues. Separately, the same data were catalogued under a study of T cells expressing NK-cell markers.

The clonotype was recovered from a woman aged 18-29 years in good health. V usage is TRBV12-3 or TRBV12-4 and J usage is TRBJ2-1; TRBD2 is a possible D gene (6 bases). Sequencing was performed on PBMCs. The CDR3 here is CASLLAPMLSYNEQFF. As DNA, the CDR3 is TGTGCCAGTTTACTAGCTCCCATGCTTTCCTACAATGAGCAGTTCTTC.